These 27 T cell receptor beta chains were all obtained from the same sample, sequenced in a study of beta chain features in type 1 diabetes. Reverse transcription of all isolated RNA meant that expressed TCRB transcripts were sequenced. Sequencing was performed with immunoSEQ multiplex PCR; in TCRdb, only in-frame clones are kept and a portion is missing. The repertoire holds just over 600,000 clones, with around 16% as singletons. Sample: naive CD4+ T cells from blood. The origin of the receptors is a young man in good health.

This clone was detected only a few times. The chain couples TRBV5-1 to TRBJ2-3; 12 nucleotides align to TRBD2. Unmatched junction bases numbered 8, after V lost 4 bases and J lost 2 bases. This CDR3 has 17 amino acids. From germline, CDR1 is SGHRS and CDR2 YFSETQ. DNA of the CDR3: TGCGCCAGCAGCCCGACTAGCGGGAGACAGTTCACAGATACGCAGTATTTT. Its protein is CASSPTSGRQFTDTQYF. Supplemented by reference TRBV5-1 and TRBJ2-3, the full variable domain reads KAGVTQTPRYLIKTRGQQVTLSCSPISGHRSVSWYQQTPGQGLQFLFEYFSETQRNKGNFPGRFSGRQFSNSRSEMNVSTLELGDSALYLCASSPTSGRQFTDTQYFGPGTRLTVL.

This chain joins TRBV5-1 and TRBJ1-1; 8 positions match TRBD1. The CDR3 loop spans 15 amino acids. Losses at the gene ends were 0 bases for V and 4 bases for J; bases not matched to a gene: 5. The germline V gene encodes CDR1 SGHRS and CDR2 YFSETQ. CDR3 sequence: CASSLGTGKGTEAFF. The CDR3 nucleotides read TGCGCCAGCAGCTTGGGGACAGGGAAGGGCACTGAAGCTTTCTTT. Together with reference TRBV5-1 and TRBJ1-1, the CDR3 gives the full variable domain: KAGVTQTPRYLIKTRGQQVTLSCSPISGHRSVSWYQQTPGQGLQFLFEYFSETQRNKGNFPGRFSGRQFSNSRSEMNVSTLELGDSALYLCASSLGTGKGTEAFFGQGTRLTVV.

This clone was observed a handful of times. CDR3 loop: CAGGMGDYGYTF. CDR3 nucleotides: TGTGCCGGGGGCATGGGGGACTATGGCTACACCTTC. The chain has TRBV28 and TRBJ1-2; possible D gene TRBD1, 6 bases. The CDR3 loop spans 12 amino acids. Trimming left V 11 bases short and J 3 bases short, with 13 bases between. Germline assignment: CDR1 MDHEN and CDR2 SYDVKM.

There are a few counts of this clone. This rearrangement joins TRBV5-4 to TRBJ2-2; TRBD1 matches at 7 bases. Trimming at V came to 5 bases and at J to 5 bases, leaving 9 bases not matched to a gene. Germline CDR1 reads SGHNT; CDR2 reads YYREEE (reference sequence). This CDR3 contains 15 residues. This CDR3 is CASSTGTELTGELFF. As DNA, the CDR3 is TGTGCCAGCAGTACCGGGACAGAATTAACCGGGGAGCTGTTTTTT.

This clone showed up just a few times. The rearrangement links TRBV18 to TRBJ2-1, with D perhaps TRBD2 (5 bases). The V gene lost 6 bases and the J gene lost 8 bases, with 11 bases spanning the gap. The length of the CDR3 is 12 residues. Looked up from germline, CDR1 is KGHSH and CDR2 is LQKENI. DNA of the CDR3: TGTGCCAGCTCCTTAGTGAGGGATGAGCAGTTCTTC. Protein sequence: CASSLVRDEQFF.

This rearrangement joins TRBV25-1 to TRBJ2-1; 8 bases line up with TRBD2. Per germline, CDR1 MGHDK and CDR2 SYGVNS. The junction had 14 bases not matched to a gene; V was cut back by 8 bases and J by 5 bases. The CDR3 length is 16 residues. CDR3 residues: CASGLAGTSRHNEQFF. Here the CDR3 DNA reads TGTGCCAGCGGTTTAGCGGGAACCTCGAGACACAATGAGCAGTTCTTC.

This clone was detected only a few times. This chain links TRBV18 with TRBJ2-3; 7 bases match TRBD1. The CDR3 is made up of 17 amino acids. J lost 3 bases, V lost 3 bases, and 12 bases had no gene match. Germline CDR1 KGHSH, CDR2 LQKENI. CDR3 in amino acids: CASSPLQPGQRTDTQYF. The DNA of the CDR3 is TGTGCCAGCTCACCCTTACAGCCGGGACAGAGAACAGATACGCAGTATTTT.

A few counts support this clone. The chain combines TRBV2 with TRBJ2-5; a possible D gene is TRBD1 (6 bases). Germline CDR1 is SNHLY and CDR2 is FYNNEI. The CDR3 spans 14 residues. Trimming removed 7 bases at V and 2 bases at J, with 14 bases between. CDR3 in amino acids: CASTPGQRQETQYF. For the CDR3, the DNA is TGTGCCAGCACCCCCGGACAGCGGCAAGAGACCCAGTACTTC.

This clone was observed a handful of times. The sample holds other DNA sequences that translate to the same CDR3. This sequence joins TRBV7-9 and TRBJ2-7, with D perhaps matching TRBD2 (5 bases). Trimming left V 2 bases short and J 1 base short, with 6 bases between. CDR3 length: 13 amino acids. The germline V gene encodes CDR1 SEHNR and CDR2 FQNEAQ (reference sequence). The CDR3 nucleotides are TGTGCCAGCAGCTTAAGAGGGTCCTACGAGCAGTACTTC. As protein: CASSLRGSYEQYF. Full variable domain (remainder filled in from reference TRBV7-9 and TRBJ2-7): DTGVSQNPRHKITKRGQNVTFRCDPISEHNRLYWYRQTLGQGPEFLTYFQNEAQLEKSRLLSDRFSAERPKGSFSTLEIQRTEQGDSAMYLCASSLRGSYEQYFGPGTRLTVT.

Concerning this clone itself: The sample contains more than one DNA sequence encoding this CDR3. This chain uses TRBV28 with TRBJ1-2, with 8 nucleotides matching TRBD1. Trimming at V came to 4 bases and at J to 6 bases, leaving 4 bases not matched to a gene. Germline lookup yields CDR1 MDHEN and CDR2 SYDVKM. The CDR3 has 13 amino acids. CDR3 coding DNA: TGTGCCAGCAGTTCGGACAGGGTCAATGGCTACACCTTC. Translated: CASSSDRVNGYTF.

This chain joins TRBV6-6 and TRBJ1-1; TRBD1 matches 8 bases. This CDR3 has 15 residues. Germline V gives CDR1 MNHNY, CDR2 SVGAGI (reference sequence). Trimming at V came to 2 bases and at J to 1 base, leaving 3 bases not matched to a gene. The CDR3 is CASSYLGTGNTEAFF. For the CDR3, the DNA is TGTGCCAGCAGTTACCTCGGGACAGGGAACACTGAAGCTTTCTTT.

The chain links TRBV25-1 to TRBJ1-1; weak D call: TRBD1 (5 bases). CDR1 is MGHDK, CDR2 SYGVNS, per germline. Trimming shortened V by 7 bases and J by 0 bases, and 9 bases separated the two germline ends. The CDR3 is 13 amino acids. The CDR3 region has the DNA TGTGCCAGCAAAGACAGAGTGAACACTGAAGCTTTCTTT. Encoded protein: CASKDRVNTEAFF. Filled out from reference TRBV25-1 and TRBJ1-1, the complete variable domain reads EADIYQTPRYLVIGTGKKITLECSQTMGHDKMYWYQQDPGMELHLIHYSYGVNSTEKGDLSSESTVSRIRTEHFPLTLESARPSHTSQYLCASKDRVNTEAFFGQGTRLTVV.

The chain uses TRBV18 and TRBJ2-3, with TRBD2 identical over 7 bases. The germline CDR1 and CDR2 sequences are KGHSH and LQKENI. J lost 0 bases, V lost 4 bases, and 4 bases had no gene match. CDR3 length: 15 amino acids. The CDR3 coding sequence is TGTGCCAGCTCACTAACGCGGGGGAGCACAGATACGCAGTATTTT. This encodes CASSLTRGSTDTQYF.

This clone has just a few counts. The genes are TRBV7-2 and TRBJ1-1; D is undetermined. Germline values: CDR1 SGHTA, CDR2 FQGNSA. CDR3 length equals 14 residues. V lost 2 bases and J lost 5, with 12 bases in between. The CDR3 DNA reads TGTGCCAGCAGCTTAATCAACAAGAGAACTGAAGCTTTCTTT. Translation: CASSLINKRTEAFF. The full variable domain, in which reference TRBV7-2 and TRBJ1-1 provide the parts outside the CDR3, is GAGVSQSPSNKVTEKGKDVELRCDPISGHTALYWYRQSLGQGLEFLIYFQGNSAPDKSGLPSDRFSAERTGGSVSTLTIQRTQQEDSAVYLCASSLINKRTEAFFGQGTRLTVV.

This sequence joins TRBV7-9 and TRBJ2-7, with D perhaps matching TRBD1 (6 bases). V gave up 4 bases and J gave up 0 bases, with 13 bases separating them. Germline lookup yields CDR1 SEHNR and CDR2 FQNEAQ (reference sequence). The CDR3 consists of 15 residues. The CDR3 spells CASSSTGRSSYEQYF. CDR3 DNA sequence: TGTGCCAGCAGCTCTACAGGGCGGAGCTCCTACGAGCAGTACTTC.

The V gene is TRBV30, the J gene TRBJ2-3; 8 bases fit TRBD2. The length of the CDR3 is 15 residues. Germline-derived CDR1 and CDR2 are GTSNPN and SVGIG (reference sequence). Trimming at V came to 2 bases and at J to 2 bases, leaving 6 bases not matched to a gene. The CDR3 nucleotides read TGTGCCTGGAGTATGGGACTAGGGATCACAGATACGCAGTATTTT. This sequence encodes CAWSMGLGITDTQYF.

The rearrangement joins TRBV27 to TRBJ2-3; unclear D gene. With 8 bases removed from V and 4 bases from J, the gap between germline ends came to 4 bases. The CDR3 has 10 residues. Germline CDR1 and CDR2: MNHEY and SMNVEV (reference sequence). Here the CDR3 reads CASGPDTQYF. In nucleotides, the CDR3 is TGTGCCAGCGGACCAGATACGCAGTATTTT.

The rearrangement joins TRBV18 to TRBJ1-6; 7 bases align to TRBD1. The CDR3 is made up of 13 amino acids. Per germline, CDR1 KGHSH and CDR2 LQKENI. V lost 2 bases, J lost 10 bases, and 2 bases stayed unmatched. CDR3 in amino acids: CASSPDRVSPLHF. DNA of the CDR3: TGTGCCAGCTCACCAGACAGGGTATCACCCCTCCACTTT.

In this sample, this clone turned up a few times. The chain is built from TRBV5-6 and TRBJ1-2, with D tentatively TRBD1 (6 bases). The CDR3 consists of 15 residues. Germline loops: CDR1 SGHDT, CDR2 YYEEEE. V gave up 4 bases and J gave up 5 bases, with 18 bases separating them. The CDR3 sequence: CASSADRRLVYGYTF. The CDR3 region has the DNA TGTGCCAGCAGCGCAGACAGGCGGCTTGTTTATGGCTACACCTTC.

This chain joins TRBV5-1 and TRBJ2-2, with a possible D match to TRBD2 (5 bases). The V end was cut by 6 bases, the J end by 3 bases, with 12 bases between. The germline gives CDR1 SGHRS, CDR2 YFSETQ. CDR3 length equals 14 residues. The CDR3 coding sequence is TGCGCCAGCACGGAGGTACCATACACCGGGGAGCTGTTTTTT. It specifies CASTEVPYTGELFF.

This chain connects TRBV6-5 to TRBJ1-2; D is possibly TRBD1 (5 bases). This CDR3 has 12 residues. Trimming took 0 bases from V and 9 from J, leaving 8 bases between them. Germline V CDR1 and CDR2: MNHEY, SVGAGI. This CDR3 is CASSYSQGSYTF. The CDR3 coding sequence is TGTGCCAGCAGTTACTCGCAGGGAAGCTACACCTTC.

The CDR3 protein is CASSLENLAEAFF. In DNA, the CDR3 is TGTGCCAGCAGCTTGGAGAATTTGGCTGAAGCTTTCTTT. This chain uses TRBV5-6 with TRBJ1-1; unclear D gene. The CDR3 spans 13 residues. The V gene's germline CDR1 is SGHDT and CDR2 YYEEEE. Trimming stripped 0 bases from V and 6 bases from J, with 9 bases between.

The chain has TRBV4-2 and TRBJ1-5; TRBD1 matches 7 bases. Trimming took 0 bases from V and 1 from J; bases not matched to a gene: 6. This CDR3 spans 17 amino acids. The germline gives CDR1 LGHNA, CDR2 YNFKEQ. The CDR3 here is CASSQDPDRVSNQPQHF. In DNA, the CDR3 is TGTGCCAGCAGCCAAGATCCAGACAGGGTGAGCAATCAGCCCCAGCATTTT.

In its sample, this clone was seen a few times. The J gene is TRBJ1-1, the V gene TRBV7-3; D remains unclear. Germline CDR1 reads SGHTA; CDR2 reads FQGTGA. The CDR3 length is 15 residues. The V end lost 5 bases, the J end lost 2 bases, and 15 bases lay between the germline ends. This chain's CDR3 is CASSIRTGTNTEAFF. CDR3 sequence (DNA): TGTGCCAGCAGCATCCGGACGGGTACAAACACTGAAGCTTTCTTT.

This clone was counted a few times. The chain has TRBV4-1 and TRBJ2-2; the D is unclear. Per the germline V gene, CDR1 is MGHRA and CDR2 is YSYEKL. The CDR3 length is 15 residues. Trimming took 4 bases from V and 4 from J, leaving 13 bases between them. The CDR3 nucleotides are TGCGCCAGCAGCCCTCGGGTACGGACCACCGGGGAGCTGTTTTTT. Protein: CASSPRVRTTGELFF.

This clone turned up a few times. The V gene is TRBV10-3, the J gene TRBJ1-2; D perhaps matches TRBD1 (6 bases). Trimming took off 2 bases at V and 6 bases at J, with 13 bases between the two ends. The CDR3 is 14 residues long. Germline V lookup: CDR1 ENHRY, CDR2 SYGVKD. The CDR3 coding sequence is TGTGCCATCAGTGAGAGGGGACACGTCGATGGCTACACCTTC. Its protein is CAISERGHVDGYTF.

This chain joins TRBV19 and TRBJ2-7; 10 bases are a match to TRBD1. The trim removed 9 bases at V and 2 bases at J, leaving 10 bases unmatched. The length of the CDR3 is 15 residues. Looked up from germline, CDR1 is LNHDA and CDR2 is SQIVND (reference sequence). CDR3 DNA: TGTGCCAGCCGCATGAGAGGACAGGGGGCCTACGAGCAGTACTTC. Its protein is CASRMRGQGAYEQYF.